The 15 T cell receptor beta chains below come from one sample, sequenced in a study of cytomegalovirus exposure and HLA in healthy donors (TCRdb year 2017). Libraries were constructed by the immunoSEQ multiplex PCR assay. A mixture of 60 forward primers for TCR Vbeta segments and 13 reverse primers for TCR Jbeta segments was used in the multiplex PCR. Held by TCRdb, this immuneACCESS table contains in-frame sequences only and omits some clones. Under half of the omission traces to an unresolved V gene where checked; the cause of the rest is unknown. This sample has approximately 110,000 clones in its table, and 70% to 75% of those were observed once. The ten top clones hold around 3.9% of the sample. The sequenced sample consisted of PBMCs. The receptors were gathered from a woman aged 40 to 50 in good health and CMV-seronegative.

V is TRBV29-1 and J is TRBJ2-5; possibly TRBD1 for D (7 bases). V lost 6 bases and J lost 5, with 16 bases in between. Germline CDR1 SQVTM, CDR2 ANQGSEA. CDR3 length: 13 residues. CDR3: CSVGTPGGETQYF. The CDR3 region has the DNA TGCAGCGTGGGGACACCAGGGGGGGAGACCCAGTACTTC.

The chain carries TRBV10-1 and TRBJ1-1; 7 positions agree with TRBD1. CDR1 is WNHNN, CDR2 SYGVQD, per germline (reference sequence). This CDR3 region has 16 residues. V gave up 5 bases and J gave up 4 bases; unmatched junction bases: 13. The CDR3 loop reads CASSNRGPLEGTEAFF. The CDR3 DNA reads as TGCGCCAGCAGTAACAGGGGTCCCCTCGAGGGCACTGAAGCTTTCTTT.

CDR3 amino acids: CASSETGRLPLHF. For the CDR3, the DNA is TGTGCCAGCAGTGAGACGGGTAGATTACCCCTCCACTTT. The chain is built from TRBV25-1 and TRBJ1-6, with D unresolved. Trimming pared 3 bases from V and 12 bases from J, leaving 12 bases between. The CDR3 extends over 13 amino acids. CDR1 and CDR2 from the germline V gene are MGHDK and SYGVNS.

This chain links TRBV19 with TRBJ2-3; 7 nucleotides line up with TRBD2. Unmatched junction bases numbered 9, after V lost 6 bases and J lost 0 bases. In germline, CDR1 is LNHDA, CDR2 SQIVND (reference sequence). CDR3 length: 16 residues. For the CDR3, the DNA is TGTGCCAGTAGCAATAGCGGGCGAACTAGCACAGATACGCAGTATTTT. It codes for CASSNSGRTSTDTQYF.

The CDR3 here is CASSLDGPRANYGYTF. The CDR3 nucleotides are TGTGCCAGCAGCTTGGATGGCCCCAGGGCTAACTATGGCTACACCTTC. The chain recombines TRBV5-4 with TRBJ1-2, with D tentatively TRBD1 (5 bases). Trimming removed 0 bases from V and 0 bases from J, with 12 bases in between. The CDR3 contains 16 residues. Germline values: CDR1 SGHNT, CDR2 YYREEE (reference sequence).

The genes are TRBV7-9 and TRBJ1-6, with no clear D. The CDR3 contains 14 residues. The V end lost 3 bases, the J end lost 7 bases, and 10 bases lay between the germline ends. Germline CDR1 reads SEHNR; CDR2 reads FQNEAQ (reference sequence). The CDR3 coding sequence is TGTGCCAGCAGCTTGGGAGGAACCAATTCACCCCTCCACTTT. Amino acids: CASSLGGTNSPLHF. Based on the CDR3 plus reference TRBV7-9 and TRBJ1-6, the full variable domain is DTGVSQNPRHKITKRGQNVTFRCDPISEHNRLYWYRQTLGQGPEFLTYFQNEAQLEKSRLLSDRFSAERPKGSFSTLEIQRTEQGDSAMYLCASSLGGTNSPLHFGNGTRLTVT.

The V call is TRBV19, the J call TRBJ1-2; 7 bases align to TRBD1. Trimming cost V 4 bases and J 8 bases; bases outside gene matches: 7. Germline lookup yields CDR1 LNHDA and CDR2 SQIVND (reference sequence). This CDR3 contains 13 residues. The CDR3 loop is CASSTGQVRGYTF. The CDR3 coding sequence is TGTGCCAGTAGTACCGGACAGGTTAGGGGCTACACCTTC. The variable domain in full, completed from reference TRBV19 and TRBJ1-2, reads DGGITQSPKYLFRKEGQNVTLSCEQNLNHDAMYWYRQDPGQGLRLIYYSQIVNDFQKGDIAEGYSVSREKKESFPLTVTSAQKNPTAFYLCASSTGQVRGYTFGSGTRLTVV.

The chain employs TRBV7-3 and TRBJ2-5; TRBD1 agrees at 8 bases. This CDR3 comprises 15 residues. V lost 2 bases and J lost 1; bases outside the gene matches: 3. Germline V gives CDR1 SGHTA, CDR2 FQGTGA. The CDR3 DNA reads TGTGCCAGCAGCTTAGGCAGGGGGCTCCAAGAGACCCAGTACTTC. Its translation is CASSLGRGLQETQYF.

J is TRBJ2-1 and V is TRBV25-1; D is perhaps TRBD2 (7 bases). Between the trimmed V and J ends, which lost 8 bases and 0 bases, there was a span of 20 bases. CDR3 size: 17 residues. Germline assignment: CDR1 MGHDK and CDR2 SYGVNS. CDR3 residues: CASGRGGGLRSYNEQFF. DNA of the CDR3: TGTGCCAGCGGACGTGGGGGGGGCCTCCGCTCCTACAATGAGCAGTTCTTC.

About this clone: The same CDR3 is also encoded by other DNA sequences in this sample. The V call is TRBV19, the J call TRBJ2-1; D is undetermined. CDR3 length: 11 amino acids. The germline CDR1 and CDR2 sequences are LNHDA and SQIVND (reference sequence). The V end was cut by 5 bases, the J end by 8 bases, with 7 bases between. Here the CDR3 DNA reads TGTGCCAGTAGTGAAAGCGATGAGCAGTTCTTC. Protein sequence: CASSESDEQFF.

The chain carries TRBV19 and TRBJ2-7; 8 bases line up with TRBD1. The germline V gene encodes CDR1 LNHDA and CDR2 SQIVND (reference sequence). J was trimmed by 5 bases and V by 7 bases; bases with no gene match: 19. The length of the CDR3 is 17 residues. CDR3 sequence (DNA): TGTGCCAGTAAAAAGGGGCAGGGGGCCCCCACAGGCCACGAGCAGTACTTC. Translated: CASKKGQGAPTGHEQYF.

The J gene is TRBJ1-5, the V gene TRBV6-1; possibly TRBD1 for D (5 bases). Trimming removed 4 bases from V and 7 bases from J, with 20 bases in between. The CDR3 has 16 residues. From germline, CDR1 is MNHNS and CDR2 SASEGT. CDR3 in amino acids: CASSADKGLSGQPQHF. The CDR3 DNA sequence: TGTGCCAGCAGTGCGGACAAGGGCCTAAGCGGGCAGCCCCAGCATTTT.

This chain connects TRBV11-1 to TRBJ1-1; D uncertain. Per germline, CDR1 SGHAT and CDR2 FQDESV (reference sequence). The CDR3 has 16 residues. With 3 bases removed from V and 0 bases from J, the gap between germline ends came to 14 bases. CDR3 region: CASSFPETKMNTEAFF. As DNA, the CDR3 is TGTGCCAGCAGCTTCCCAGAGACAAAGATGAACACTGAAGCTTTCTTT.

V usage is TRBV6-6 and J usage is TRBJ2-6; a weak D match, TRBD1 (6 bases). CDR1 is MNHNY and CDR2 is SVGAGI in the germline V gene (reference sequence). V gave up 7 bases and J gave up 3 bases, with 13 bases separating them. CDR3 length equals 15 residues. The CDR3: CASNIDRSGANVLTF. The CDR3, as DNA: TGTGCCAGCAACATTGACAGGAGTGGGGCCAACGTCCTGACTTTC.

The gene calls are TRBV5-1 and TRBJ2-3; 10 bases agree with TRBD1. Germline V gives CDR1 SGHRS, CDR2 YFSETQ. There are 17 residues in the CDR3. V dropped 4 bases and J dropped 1; count of bases not matched to a gene: 9. The CDR3 DNA sequence: TGCGCCAGCAGCCTGACTGGGGGACAGGGGCGCACAGATACGCAGTATTTT. Amino acids: CASSLTGGQGRTDTQYF.